The 21 T cell receptor beta chains given below trace back to one sample, sequenced in a study of CD4 and CD8 cells across lung adenocarcinoma regions. One entry per CDR3 protein, called by TCRdb with MiXCR from the PCR reads. Among roughly 10,000 distinct CDR3 sequences listed, approximately 50% were seen once. Sample: CD4+ T cells from the margin of a lung tumor. The receptors derive from a male donor with lung adenocarcinoma. The CD4 and CD8 labels of this study may be unreliable.

The chain uses TRBV6-2 or TRBV6-3 and TRBJ2-5; 8 nucleotides line up with TRBD2. Germline V lookup: CDR1 MNHEY, CDR2 SVGEGT. The CDR3 contains 14 residues. The CDR3 bases are TGTGCGGGGAGCGGGGGCGGGGGGCCAGATACCCAGTACTTC. It yields the protein CAGSGGGGPDTQYF.

This clonotype was seen a handful of times. The chain uses TRBV6-5 and TRBJ2-5, with 9 bases fitting TRBD2. V lost 3 bases and J lost 5; bases outside the gene matches: 13. The germline gives CDR1 MNHEY, CDR2 SVGAGI. The length of the CDR3 is 17 residues. The chain's CDR3 is CASSYAAGGRVEETQYF. CDR3 DNA sequence: TGTGCCAGCAGTTATGCGGCGGGAGGGAGGGTAGAGGAGACCCAGTACTTC.

This chain joins TRBV10-3 and TRBJ2-3; 11 positions agree with TRBD2. Germline CDR1 is ENHRY and CDR2 is SYGVKD. This CDR3 spans 18 amino acids. With V trimmed by 2 bases and J by 0 bases, 7 bases remained unmatched. CDR3 protein: CAISEEIAGGASTDTQYF. The CDR3 DNA is TGTGCCATCAGTGAGGAAATAGCGGGGGGGGCTAGCACAGATACGCAGTATTTT.

The rearrangement joins TRBV10-2 to TRBJ2-1; TRBD2 aligns across 9 bases. The J call could be wrong; TRBJ2-7 is a better fit for the DNA end. Germline V CDR1 and CDR2: WSHSY, SAAADI. CDR3 length: 17 amino acids. The CDR3 DNA reads as TGCGCCAGCAGTGGGGTGGGGGGTAGCGGGAGTGGATACGAGCAGTACTTC. Its protein product is CASSGVGGSGSGYEQYF.

By frequency in the sample, this clonotype is large. V gene TRBV7-2 combines with J gene TRBJ2-1, with TRBD1 matching 7 bases. The CDR3 is 13 amino acids. Losses at the gene ends were 3 bases for V and 9 bases for J; bases not matched to a gene: 5. CDR1 and CDR2 (germline): SGHTA, FQGNSA. CDR3: CASSFTGVPEQFF. Here the CDR3 DNA reads TGTGCCAGCAGCTTCACAGGGGTGCCTGAGCAGTTCTTC.

This clonotype was observed many times. The chain links TRBV27 to TRBJ1-1; D might be TRBD1 (5 bases). Trimming took off 4 bases at V and 10 bases at J, with 16 bases between the two ends. Germline V gene data show CDR1 as MNHEY and CDR2 as SMNVEV (reference sequence). The CDR3 spans 13 residues. CDR3 region: CASSSNRIFGAFF. The CDR3, as DNA: TGTGCCAGCAGTTCTAACAGGATATTTGGAGCTTTCTTT.

This clonotype was seen a few times. CDR3 coding DNA: TGTGCCAGCAGTTTAATAGGGAATGAGCAGTTCTTC. This translates into CASSLIGNEQFF. The rearrangement joins TRBV27 to TRBJ2-1; D not certain. Trimming took off 2 bases at V and 7 bases at J, with 6 bases between the two ends. Germline CDR1 MNHEY, CDR2 SMNVEV (reference sequence). This CDR3 is 12 amino acids long.

The V and J genes are TRBV6-1 and TRBJ2-5; TRBD1 matches at 7 bases. CDR3 size: 14 residues. Germline V CDR1 and CDR2: MNHNS, SASEGT. CDR3 in amino acids: CAGRGGLDPETQYF. In DNA, the CDR3 is TGTGCGGGCAGAGGGGGCCTTGACCCAGAGACCCAGTACTTC.

Ten or more counts support this clonotype. The chain has TRBV6-1 and TRBJ2-7; D is uncertain. Germline values: CDR1 MNHNS, CDR2 SASEGT. The V end lost 7 bases, the J end lost 0 bases, and 10 bases lay between the germline ends. This CDR3 has 13 residues. The CDR3 nucleotides are TGTGCCAGCATGAGGCAGATCTCCTACGAGCAGTACTTC. Translated: CASMRQISYEQYF.

This clonotype was found a few times. In DNA form, the CDR3 reads TGTGCCAGCAGCCAAGAAAGAAACTCTGGGGCCAACGTCCTGACTTTC. Translating gives CASSQERNSGANVLTF. The V call is TRBV4-2, the J call TRBJ2-6; D is undetermined. Germline V gene sequence: CDR1 LGHNA, CDR2 YNFKEQ. The CDR3 is 16 amino acids. V lost 0 bases to trimming and J lost 0 bases, with 6 bases between them.

This clonotype was observed many times. The chain has TRBV9 and TRBJ2-6, with D unresolved. The V and J ends lost 0 bases and 4 bases respectively, with 5 bases between them. Germline V lookup: CDR1 SGDLS, CDR2 YYNGEE. The CDR3 has 14 amino acids. The CDR3 region is CASSVATGANVLTF. CDR3 DNA: TGTGCCAGCAGCGTAGCTACGGGGGCCAACGTCCTGACTTTC.

The chain carries TRBV4-1 and TRBJ1-6, with TRBD1 matching 7 bases. Trimming cost V 5 bases and J 6 bases; bases outside gene matches: 7. Germline values: CDR1 MGHRA, CDR2 YSYEKL. The CDR3 is made up of 15 amino acids. As DNA, the CDR3 is TGCGCCAGCAGCTTGCGACAGGGAGGTAATTCACCCCTCCACTTT. It yields the protein CASSLRQGGNSPLHF.

This rearrangement joins TRBV6-2 or TRBV6-3 to TRBJ2-1, with TRBD2 identical over 9 bases. The V gene's germline CDR1 is MNHEY and CDR2 SVGEGT. Germline trimming cut 4 bases from V and 0 bases from J; bases unmatched to any gene: 4. This CDR3 spans 16 amino acids. The DNA of the CDR3 is TGTGCCAGCAGTTCGACTAGCGGAGGCTCCTACAATGAGCAGTTCTTC. As protein: CASSSTSGGSYNEQFF.

This clonotype came up many times. The chain joins TRBV6-2 or TRBV6-3 to TRBJ2-3; 13 bases align to TRBD2. Germline-derived CDR1 and CDR2 are MNHEY and SVGEGT. The CDR3 is 13 residues long. The V and J ends lost 8 bases and 9 bases, in that order; junction bases with no gene match: 5. This chain's CDR3 is CASGGTSGTTQYF. The CDR3 DNA reads as TGTGCCAGCGGTGGGACTAGCGGGACCACGCAGTATTTT.

This clonotype was picked up many times. V usage is TRBV30 and J usage is TRBJ2-3; 10 bases line up with TRBD2. With V trimmed by 7 bases and J by 3 bases, 10 bases remained unmatched. Germline CDR1 reads GTSNPN; CDR2 reads SVGIG (reference sequence). The CDR3 is 15 residues long. The CDR3 DNA is TGTGCCTCCTTTAGCGGGAGGAGGGGAACAGATACGCAGTATTTT. This gives the protein CASFSGRRGTDTQYF.

This clonotype was seen only a few times. The chain combines TRBV10-2 with TRBJ1-2; possible D gene TRBD1, 6 bases. Looked up from germline, CDR1 is WSHSY and CDR2 is SAAADI. The CDR3 has 15 amino acids. Trimming pared 2 bases from V and 2 bases from J, leaving 12 bases between. CDR3 region: CASSELRQENYGYTF. The CDR3 region has the DNA TGCGCCAGCAGTGAGCTCCGACAGGAAAACTATGGCTACACCTTC.

This CDR3 reads CASSLGGGDSYEQYF. Here the CDR3 DNA reads TGCGCCAGCAGCTTGGGCGGGGGGGATTCCTACGAGCAGTACTTC. The rearrangement joins TRBV5-1 to TRBJ2-1, with 9 bases that match TRBD2. With the DNA end fitting TRBJ2-7 better, the J assignment may be wrong. The CDR3 is 15 amino acids. Germline assignment: CDR1 SGHRS and CDR2 YFSETQ.

This clonotype occurred many times. J is TRBJ2-3 and V is TRBV7-2; unclear D gene. The length of the CDR3 is 15 residues. CDR1 and CDR2 (germline): SGHTA, FQGNSA. Trimming cost V 1 base and J 0 bases, with 8 bases left between them. The CDR3 loop reads CASSLEGSSTDTQYF. The CDR3 DNA reads TGTGCCAGCAGCTTAGAGGGTTCTAGCACAGATACGCAGTATTTT.

Comment on this clonotype: The germline gene is not matched at one end of the junction; a read error may be the cause. The J gene is TRBJ2-3, the V gene TRBV10-3; 8 nucleotides agree with TRBD1. Near its end, the DNA agrees better with TRBJ2-7, so the J call may be wrong. Germline V gene data show CDR1 as ENHRY and CDR2 as SYGVKD. The CDR3 length is 14 residues. As DNA, the CDR3 is TGCGGCATCAGGGGGCAGAGAGGGCCAGACACGCAGTACTTC. Amino acids: CGIRGQRGPDTQYF.

The genes are TRBV6-5 and TRBJ1-2; D is possibly TRBD1 (5 bases). From germline, CDR1 is MNHEY and CDR2 SVGAGI. The V gene lost 8 bases and the J gene lost 3 bases, with 22 bases spanning the gap. This CDR3 has 16 residues. The CDR3, as DNA: TGTGCCAGCTTACTCCAGGGATTAGGAATGGACTATGGCTACACCTTC. Translated, it gives CASLLQGLGMDYGYTF.

The chain carries TRBV6-5 and TRBJ2-5; weak D call: TRBD2 (6 bases). CDR3 length: 14 amino acids. Trimming took off 2 bases at V and 5 bases at J, with 12 bases between the two ends. Germline CDR1 MNHEY, CDR2 SVGAGI. CDR3 DNA sequence: TGTGCCAGCAGTTACGGAGGGATGGGGGAGACCCAGTACTTC. Protein product: CASSYGGMGETQYF.